Shown below are 25 T cell receptor beta chains from a single sample sequenced in a study of blood T cell repertoires in COVID-19 (dated by TCRdb to 2020 to 2022). Library prep was done by the immunoSEQ multiplex PCR assay. The source is immuneACCESS, and TCRdb retained only in-frame sequences with V and J called. Part of the clones is not carried over; for the studies checked, unresolved V genes explain less than half of this, and the remainder is unexplained. The sample table lists under 450,000 clones, 75% to 90% of them with a count of one. Roughly 1.5% of the sample is taken by the ten largest. What was sequenced was peripheral blood. The receptors come from a middle-aged woman with COVID-19, enrolled during active disease.

The chain employs TRBV15 and TRBJ2-5; D is uncertain. CDR3 length equals 14 residues. Germline V lookup: CDR1 LNHNV, CDR2 YYDKDF (reference sequence). V was shortened by 5 bases and J by 0 bases, with 10 bases between the two germline ends. This chain's CDR3 is CATSGRRDQETQYF. The CDR3 nucleotides are TGTGCCACCAGCGGTCGACGGGACCAAGAGACCCAGTACTTC.

This chain connects TRBV3-1 (or the pseudogene TRBV3-2) to TRBJ1-2, with TRBD1 as a possible D gene (5 bases). The CDR3 runs 13 residues. Trimming took off 1 base at V and 4 bases at J, with 7 bases between the two ends. Germline V gene sequence: CDR1 LGHDT, CDR2 YNNKEL (reference sequence). CDR3 loop: CASSQGQSYGYTF. The CDR3 nucleotides read TGTGCCAGCAGCCAAGGACAGAGCTATGGCTACACCTTC.

This clone was recorded once. The chain has TRBV7-2 and TRBJ2-5, with TRBD1 matching 8 bases. Germline lookup yields CDR1 SGHTA and CDR2 FQGNSA. The CDR3 runs to 13 residues. The V segment lost 7 bases and the J segment 5 bases; nucleotides outside the gene matches: 6. In DNA form, the CDR3 reads TGTGCCAGCATCCAGGGGGCAGGGGAGACCCAGTACTTC. This codes for CASIQGAGETQYF.

This clone was counted a single time. The chain is built from TRBV11-3 and TRBJ1-1, with D unclear. This CDR3 spans 13 amino acids. V gave up 6 bases and J gave up 1 base, with 9 bases separating them. Germline lookup yields CDR1 SGHNT and CDR2 YENEEA. CDR3 sequence (DNA): TGTGCCAGCAGTCTTCTTCCGAACACTGAAGCTTTCTTT. This sequence encodes CASSLLPNTEAFF. The full variable domain, rest sourced from reference TRBV11-3 and TRBJ1-1, is EAGVVQSPRYKIIEKKQPVAFWCNPISGHNTLYWYLQNLGQGPELLIRYENEEAVDDSQLPKDRFSAERLKGVDSTLKIQPAELGDSAVYLCASSLLPNTEAFFGQGTRLTVV.

This clone was picked up one time. The V call is TRBV30, the J call TRBJ2-7; the D is unclear. The CDR3 contains 11 residues. The V end lost 2 bases, the J end lost 3 bases, and 5 bases lay between the germline ends. In germline, CDR1 is GTSNPN, CDR2 SVGIG (reference sequence). CDR3 DNA: TGTGCCTGGAGTCTAGGCTACGAGCAGTACTTC. Its protein product is CAWSLGYEQYF.

The J gene is TRBJ1-2, the V gene TRBV5-4; TRBD1 matches at 10 bases. V lost 4 bases and J lost 3; bases outside the gene matches: 9. CDR3 length equals 16 residues. Germline V lookup: CDR1 SGHNT, CDR2 YYREEE (reference sequence). CDR3 DNA sequence: TGTGCCAGCAGCGCCCATCGTGGGACAGGGGACTATGGCTACACCTTC. Translating gives CASSAHRGTGDYGYTF.

V is TRBV19 and J is TRBJ1-2, with D uncertain. The V and J ends lost 9 bases and 5 bases respectively, with 13 bases between them. The CDR3 runs to 12 residues. CDR1 LNHDA and CDR2 SQIVND come from the germline V gene (reference sequence). The chain's CDR3 is CASKQPPYGYTF. In nucleotides, the CDR3 is TGTGCCAGCAAACAGCCACCTTATGGCTACACCTTC. Together with reference TRBV19 and TRBJ1-2, the CDR3 gives the full variable domain: DGGITQSPKYLFRKEGQNVTLSCEQNLNHDAMYWYRQDPGQGLRLIYYSQIVNDFQKGDIAEGYSVSREKKESFPLTVTSAQKNPTAFYLCASKQPPYGYTFGSGTRLTVV.

This chain links TRBV18 with TRBJ1-2, with 10 bases fitting TRBD1. CDR3 length: 16 residues. V gave up 7 bases and J gave up 7 bases; unmatched junction bases: 15. Germline V gene lookup returns CDR1 KGHSH and CDR2 LQKENI. The CDR3 reads CASLQDRDRGFFGYTF. In nucleotides, the CDR3 is TGTGCCAGCTTGCAAGACCGGGACAGGGGTTTCTTTGGCTACACCTTC.

This clone was detected once. The CDR3 DNA reads TGCGCCAGCAGCCAAGGGACAGGGGTTGACGACGGGAGTGAAAAACTGTTTTTT. Translating it yields CASSQGTGVDDGSEKLFF. V usage is TRBV4-3 and J usage is TRBJ1-4; 9 bases align to TRBD1. Germline V gene sequence: CDR1 LGHNA, CDR2 YSLEER. The junction had 13 bases not matched to a gene; V was cut back by 1 base and J by 7 bases. The CDR3 covers 18 residues.

This sequence joins TRBV30 and TRBJ2-7, with 10 positions matching TRBD1. The V segment lost 2 bases and the J segment 7 bases; nucleotides outside the gene matches: 8. Germline loops: CDR1 GTSNPN, CDR2 SVGIG (reference sequence). This CDR3 comprises 14 residues. DNA of the CDR3: TGTGCCTGGAGTCTAGAGACAGGGGGCTGGGAGCAGTACTTC. As protein: CAWSLETGGWEQYF.

This clone was seen once. V and J are TRBV5-1 and TRBJ1-3; D gene unclear. Per the germline V gene, CDR1 is SGHRS and CDR2 is YFSETQ. V lost 6 bases and J lost 4, with 11 bases in between. The length of the CDR3 is 13 residues. CDR3 coding DNA: TGCGCCAGCATGGGTCCGGGAGGAAACACCATATATTTT. Translation: CASMGPGGNTIYF. Together with reference TRBV5-1 and TRBJ1-3, the CDR3 gives the full variable domain: KAGVTQTPRYLIKTRGQQVTLSCSPISGHRSVSWYQQTPGQGLQFLFEYFSETQRNKGNFPGRFSGRQFSNSRSEMNVSTLELGDSALYLCASMGPGGNTIYFGEGSWLTVV.

The V call is TRBV30, the J call TRBJ1-1, with 7 bases fitting TRBD1. This CDR3 has 11 amino acids. Germline-derived CDR1 and CDR2 are GTSNPN and SVGIG (reference sequence). After removal of 5 bases from V and 8 bases from J, the junction contained 5 bases not matched to a gene. The CDR3 DNA reads as TGTGCCTGGGGGACACAGGGGGAAGCTTTCTTT. It encodes CAWGTQGEAFF.

The chain couples TRBV5-1 to TRBJ1-2; 8 bases match TRBD1. J lost 2 bases, V lost 1 base, and 1 base had no gene match. CDR3 length equals 14 residues. Per germline, CDR1 SGHRS and CDR2 YFSETQ. The CDR3 here is CASSLWTGNYGYTF. Written as DNA, the CDR3 is TGCGCCAGCAGCTTGTGGACAGGGAACTATGGCTACACCTTC.

The rearrangement joins TRBV19 to TRBJ1-5; D remains unclear. From germline, CDR1 is LNHDA and CDR2 SQIVND (reference sequence). The germline V and J ends were trimmed by 7 bases and 1 base, with 11 bases remaining between them. This CDR3 is 14 amino acids long. CDR3 DNA sequence: TGTGCCAGTAAGGTCCCCGGGAGCAATCAGCCCCAGCATTTT. Its translation is CASKVPGSNQPQHF. The entire variable domain, with the rest obtained from reference TRBV19 and TRBJ1-5, is as follows: DGGITQSPKYLFRKEGQNVTLSCEQNLNHDAMYWYRQDPGQGLRLIYYSQIVNDFQKGDIAEGYSVSREKKESFPLTVTSAQKNPTAFYLCASKVPGSNQPQHFGDGTRLSIL.

The CDR3 coding sequence is TGTGCCAGCAGTCAGGGGGCTGGAAACACCATATATTTT. It specifies CASSQGAGNTIYF. The J gene is TRBJ1-3, the V gene TRBV21-1; TRBD1 is the table's D call, not checked against the DNA. TRBV21-1 has pseudogene status. The CDR3 spans 13 residues.

The chain has TRBV9 and TRBJ1-3; no clear D gene. CDR3 length: 14 residues. Germline V gene lookup returns CDR1 SGDLS and CDR2 YYNGEE. Trimming left V 4 bases short and J 6 bases short, with 14 bases between. In nucleotides, the CDR3 is TGTGCCAGCAGCCCGCCCGGGTACGAAAACACCATATATTTT. Its protein product is CASSPPGYENTIYF.

This sequence joins TRBV5-1 and TRBJ2-3; TRBD2 matches 9 bases. V was pared by 0 bases and J by 1 base, with 6 bases of the junction left unmatched. The V gene's germline CDR1 is SGHRS and CDR2 YFSETQ. This CDR3 has 17 amino acids. DNA of the CDR3: TGCGCCAGCAGCTTGGAGGCTAGCGGGGCCGGCACAGATACGCAGTATTTT. This gives the protein CASSLEASGAGTDTQYF.

This chain links TRBV2 with TRBJ1-1; D is undetermined. This CDR3 has 14 amino acids. V was cut by 2 bases and J by 1 base, with 8 bases left in between. Germline-derived CDR1 and CDR2 are SNHLY and FYNNEI. DNA of the CDR3: TGTGCCAGCAGTGAACCCAGAAAGAACACTGAAGCTTTCTTT. Translated: CASSEPRKNTEAFF.

The V gene is TRBV28, the J gene TRBJ1-2, with D tentatively TRBD1 (6 bases). Germline CDR1 MDHEN, CDR2 SYDVKM. This CDR3 has 13 amino acids. V was pared by 5 bases and J by 7 bases, with 14 bases between. CDR3 sequence reads: CASSEGGRVGYTF. The CDR3 coding sequence is TGTGCCAGCAGTGAGGGGGGGCGAGTTGGCTACACCTTC.

This chain links TRBV28 with TRBJ1-4, with 10 positions matching TRBD1. This CDR3 contains 15 residues. Germline trimming cut 5 bases from V and 6 bases from J; bases unmatched to any gene: 6. Per germline, CDR1 MDHEN and CDR2 SYDVKM. The CDR3 spells CASSTTTGGYEKLFF. The DNA for the CDR3 is TGTGCCAGCAGTACGACGACAGGGGGCTATGAAAAACTGTTTTTT.

The rearrangement links TRBV19 to TRBJ2-7; 7 bases are shared with TRBD2. Germline assignment: CDR1 LNHDA and CDR2 SQIVND (reference sequence). This CDR3 is built from 18 residues. Unmatched junction bases numbered 18, after V lost 5 bases and J lost 2 bases. CDR3 sequence (DNA): TGTGCCAGTAGTCAATACTTCGGGTCTCTAGCGGCCCCCTACGAGCAGTACTTC. Translated: CASSQYFGSLAAPYEQYF.

The chain carries TRBV19 and TRBJ1-1; 12 bases fit TRBD1. Losses at the gene ends were 3 bases for V and 7 bases for J; bases not matched to a gene: 12. Germline V gene lookup returns CDR1 LNHDA and CDR2 SQIVND (reference sequence). This CDR3 has 17 residues. CDR3 bases: TGTGCCAGTAGTATCCCTCTCCGGGACAGGGGGCTGGGTGAAGCTTTCTTT. Translation: CASSIPLRDRGLGEAFF. Complete variable domain (other parts from reference TRBV19 and TRBJ1-1): DGGITQSPKYLFRKEGQNVTLSCEQNLNHDAMYWYRQDPGQGLRLIYYSQIVNDFQKGDIAEGYSVSREKKESFPLTVTSAQKNPTAFYLCASSIPLRDRGLGEAFFGQGTRLTVV.

This chain links TRBV3-1 (or the pseudogene TRBV3-2) with TRBJ2-3, with D possibly being TRBD1 (6 bases). The CDR3 totals 14 residues. The germline V gene encodes CDR1 LGHDT and CDR2 YNNKEL (reference sequence). V lost 4 bases and J lost 1, with 9 bases in between. In DNA form, the CDR3 reads TGTGCCAGCAGCCGGGGGCCCGGCACAGATACGCAGTATTTT. Encoded protein: CASSRGPGTDTQYF.

This sequence joins TRBV4-3 and TRBJ1-2; TRBD1 matches 8 bases. J lost 2 bases, V lost 1 base, and 3 bases had no gene match. The CDR3 sequence is 15 residues long. The germline V gene has CDR1 LGHNA and CDR2 YSLEER. CDR3 region: CASSQARGLNYGYTF. The CDR3 bases are TGCGCCAGCAGCCAAGCCAGGGGGCTAAACTATGGCTACACCTTC.

The chain joins TRBV5-1 to TRBJ2-5; the D gene is possibly TRBD1 (6 bases). Trimming removed 0 bases at V and 5 bases at J, with 14 bases between. The CDR3 sequence is 15 residues long. CDR1 and CDR2 (germline): SGHRS, YFSETQ. The CDR3 sequence: CASSLGQGPQETQYF. The CDR3 nucleotides are TGCGCCAGCAGCTTGGGCCAGGGGCCCCAGGAGACCCAGTACTTC.